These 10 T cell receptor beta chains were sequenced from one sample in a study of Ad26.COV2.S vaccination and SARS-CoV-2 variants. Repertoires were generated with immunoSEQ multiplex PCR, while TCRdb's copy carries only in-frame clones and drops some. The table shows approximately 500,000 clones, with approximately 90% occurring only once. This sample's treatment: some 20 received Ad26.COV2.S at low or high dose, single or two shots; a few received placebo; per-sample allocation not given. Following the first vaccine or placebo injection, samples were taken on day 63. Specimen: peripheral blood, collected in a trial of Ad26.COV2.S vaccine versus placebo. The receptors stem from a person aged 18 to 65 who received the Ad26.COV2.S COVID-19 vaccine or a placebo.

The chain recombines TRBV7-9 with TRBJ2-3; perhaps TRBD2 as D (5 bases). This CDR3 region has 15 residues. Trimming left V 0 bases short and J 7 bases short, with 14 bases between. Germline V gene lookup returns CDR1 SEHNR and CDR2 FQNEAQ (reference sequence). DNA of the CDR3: TGTGCCAGCAGCTTAGCGGGCAAACTAGAGAATACGCAGTATTTT. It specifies CASSLAGKLENTQYF. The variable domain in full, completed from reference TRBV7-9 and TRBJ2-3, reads DTGVSQNPRHKITKRGQNVTFRCDPISEHNRLYWYRQTLGQGPEFLTYFQNEAQLEKSRLLSDRFSAERPKGSFSTLEIQRTEQGDSAMYLCASSLAGKLENTQYFGPGTRLTVL.

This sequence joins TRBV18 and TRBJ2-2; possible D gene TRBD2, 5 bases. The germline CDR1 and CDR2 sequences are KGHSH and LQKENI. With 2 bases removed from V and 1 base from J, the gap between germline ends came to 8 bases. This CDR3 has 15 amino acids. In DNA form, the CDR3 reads TGTGCCAGCTCACCAGGACTGAAGAACACCGGGGAGCTGTTTTTT. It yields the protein CASSPGLKNTGELFF.

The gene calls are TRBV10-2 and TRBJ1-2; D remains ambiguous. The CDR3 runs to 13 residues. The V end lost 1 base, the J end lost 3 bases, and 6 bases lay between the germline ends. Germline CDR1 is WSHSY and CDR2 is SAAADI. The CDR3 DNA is TGCGCCAGCAGTGAGTGGCAGGACTATGGCTACACCTTC. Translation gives CASSEWQDYGYTF.

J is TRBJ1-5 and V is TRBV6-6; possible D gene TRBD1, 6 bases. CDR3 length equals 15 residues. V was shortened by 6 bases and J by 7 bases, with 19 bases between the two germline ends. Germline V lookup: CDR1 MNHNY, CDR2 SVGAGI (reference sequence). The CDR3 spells CASSPKGVVGQPQHF. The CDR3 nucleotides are TGTGCCAGCAGCCCCAAGGGGGTGGTTGGGCAGCCCCAGCATTTT.

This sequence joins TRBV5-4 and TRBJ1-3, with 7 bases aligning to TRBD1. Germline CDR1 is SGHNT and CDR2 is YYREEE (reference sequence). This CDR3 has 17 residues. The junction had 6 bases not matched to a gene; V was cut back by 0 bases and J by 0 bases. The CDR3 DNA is TGTGCCAGCAGCTTGGACCCCCGGGACAGCTCTGGAAACACCATATATTTT. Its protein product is CASSLDPRDSSGNTIYF.

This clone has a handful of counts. Here the CDR3 DNA reads TGTGCCAGCAGCCCGAGACAGGACCTCCGCGAGACCCAGTACTTC. Its protein product is CASSPRQDLRETQYF. The rearrangement uses TRBV7-6 and TRBJ2-5, with D possibly TRBD1 on 6 matching bases. CDR3 length: 15 amino acids. Germline V lookup: CDR1 SGHVS, CDR2 FNYEAQ. V shed 5 bases and J shed 5 bases, with 18 bases lying between them.

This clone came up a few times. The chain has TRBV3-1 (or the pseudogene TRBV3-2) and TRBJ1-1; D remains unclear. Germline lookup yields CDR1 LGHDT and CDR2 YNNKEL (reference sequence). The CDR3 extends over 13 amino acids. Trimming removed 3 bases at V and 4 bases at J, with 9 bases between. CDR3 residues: CASSHGSPTEAFF. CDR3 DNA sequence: TGTGCCAGCAGCCATGGGTCGCCCACTGAAGCTTTCTTT.

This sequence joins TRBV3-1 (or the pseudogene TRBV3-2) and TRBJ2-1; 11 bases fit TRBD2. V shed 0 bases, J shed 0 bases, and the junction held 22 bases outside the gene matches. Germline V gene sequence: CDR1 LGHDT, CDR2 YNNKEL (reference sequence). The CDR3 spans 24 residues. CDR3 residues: CASSQDRGLAGGPPVYSSYNEQFF. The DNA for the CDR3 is TGTGCCAGCAGCCAAGATCGGGGGCTAGCGGGAGGTCCTCCCGTGTACAGCTCCTACAATGAGCAGTTCTTC.

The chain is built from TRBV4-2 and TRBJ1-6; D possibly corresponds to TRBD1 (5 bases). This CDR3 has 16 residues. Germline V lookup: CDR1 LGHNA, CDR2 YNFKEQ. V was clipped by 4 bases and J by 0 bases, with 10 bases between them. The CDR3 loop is CASSPGGVSYNSPLHF. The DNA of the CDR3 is TGTGCCAGCAGCCCCGGGGGAGTCTCCTATAATTCACCCCTCCACTTT.

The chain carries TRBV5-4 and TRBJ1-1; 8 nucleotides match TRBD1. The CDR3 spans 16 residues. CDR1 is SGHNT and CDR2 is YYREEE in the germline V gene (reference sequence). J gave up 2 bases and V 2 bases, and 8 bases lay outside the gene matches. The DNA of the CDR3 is TGTGCCAGCAGCTTTGGCCGACAGGGGAAAAACACTGAAGCTTTCTTT. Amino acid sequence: CASSFGRQGKNTEAFF. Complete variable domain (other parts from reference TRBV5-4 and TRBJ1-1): ETGVTQSPTHLIKTRGQQVTLRCSSQSGHNTVSWYQQALGQGPQFIFQYYREEENGRGNFPPRFSGLQFPNYSSELNVNALELDDSALYLCASSFGRQGKNTEAFFGQGTRLTVV.